The 19 T cell receptor beta chains given below trace back to one sample, sequenced in a study of blood T cell repertoires in COVID-19. The method was immunoSEQ multiplex PCR; TCRdb's version includes in-frame clones alone and lacks a portion of them. The table has about 99,000 clones, about 80% seen once. Input material: peripheral blood. The source is a woman older than 75 with active or convalescent COVID-19.

This clone was seen once. The V and J genes are TRBV6-2 or TRBV6-3 and TRBJ2-3; 7 bases map to TRBD1. Per germline, CDR1 MNHEY and CDR2 SVGEGT. Losses at the gene ends were 0 bases for V and 1 base for J; bases not matched to a gene: 4. This CDR3 comprises 16 residues. The chain's CDR3 is CASSYSAGQGTDTQYF. As DNA, the CDR3 is TGTGCCAGCAGTTACTCCGCCGGACAGGGCACAGATACGCAGTATTTT.

The rearrangement links TRBV7-9 to TRBJ1-1; D call uncertain. V was trimmed by 3 bases and J by 1 base, leaving 9 bases between them. The CDR3 contains 14 residues. Looked up from germline, CDR1 is SEHNR and CDR2 is FQNEAQ (reference sequence). As DNA, the CDR3 is TGTGCCAGCAGCTTTCGGAGAGAGAACACTGAAGCTTTCTTT. Translating gives CASSFRRENTEAFF.

J is TRBJ1-6 and V is TRBV9; D not certain. V lost 4 bases, J lost 5 bases, and 10 bases lay in between. This CDR3 is built from 14 residues. CDR1 and CDR2 from the germline V gene are SGDLS and YYNGEE. CDR3 protein: CASSPQLDNSPLHF. The DNA of the CDR3 is TGTGCCAGCAGCCCCCAGTTGGATAATTCACCCCTCCACTTT.

J is TRBJ1-3 and V is TRBV28; tentative D call: TRBD1 (6 bases). The CDR3 covers 15 residues. Trimming took off 5 bases at V and 4 bases at J, with 15 bases between the two ends. Germline-derived CDR1 and CDR2 are MDHEN and SYDVKM. The CDR3 spells CASSPSQGSGNTIYF. The CDR3 DNA reads as TGTGCCAGCAGTCCCTCACAGGGCTCCGGAAACACCATATATTTT.

This chain uses TRBV13 with TRBJ2-2; D ambiguous. This CDR3 spans 15 amino acids. V dropped 1 base and J dropped 0 bases, with 6 bases sitting between them. CDR1 and CDR2 from the germline V gene are PRHDT and FYEKMQ (reference sequence). CDR3 region: CASSLVTTNTGELFF. The CDR3 DNA sequence: TGTGCCAGCAGCTTAGTAACTACGAACACCGGGGAGCTGTTTTTT.

This sequence joins TRBV15 and TRBJ2-3, with 15 positions matching TRBD2. Trimming took 5 bases from V and 1 from J; bases not matched to a gene: 7. Germline V gives CDR1 LNHNV, CDR2 YYDKDF (reference sequence). The CDR3 contains 18 residues. The CDR3 loop reads CATSYGLAGGLGTDTQYF. The CDR3 nucleotides read TGTGCCACCAGCTACGGACTAGCGGGAGGGCTCGGCACAGATACGCAGTATTTT. Together with reference TRBV15 and TRBJ2-3, the CDR3 gives the full variable domain: DAMVIQNPRYQVTQFGKPVTLSCSQTLNHNVMYWYQQKSSQAPKLLFHYYDKDFNNEADTPDNFQSRRPNTSFCFLDIRSPGLGDTAMYLCATSYGLAGGLGTDTQYFGPGTRLTVL.

The gene calls are TRBV9 and TRBJ1-2; TRBD1 agrees at 7 bases. The junction had 11 bases not matched to a gene; V was cut back by 0 bases and J by 0 bases. The CDR3 has 18 residues. Germline lookup yields CDR1 SGDLS and CDR2 YYNGEE. The CDR3 nucleotides are TGTGCCAGCAGCGTAGCCGGGACAGAACTAGGAGCTAACTATGGCTACACCTTC. Protein sequence: CASSVAGTELGANYGYTF.

V is TRBV27 and J is TRBJ2-5; 8 nucleotides match TRBD2. CDR1 and CDR2 (germline): MNHEY, SMNVEV (reference sequence). The length of the CDR3 is 17 residues. V shed 2 bases, J shed 5 bases, and the junction held 13 bases outside the gene matches. This chain's CDR3 is CASSLRRGGNLIETQYF. CDR3 sequence (DNA): TGTGCCAGCAGTTTAAGACGGGGGGGGAACCTCATTGAGACCCAGTACTTC.

CDR3: CASSLGGRAPRNQPQHF. The CDR3 nucleotides are TGTGCCAGCAGCTTGGGCGGGCGTGCCCCGAGAAATCAGCCCCAGCATTTT. V and J are TRBV5-6 and TRBJ1-5; D ambiguous. The CDR3 consists of 17 residues. Trimming took off 0 bases at V and 4 bases at J, with 17 bases between the two ends. Germline assignment: CDR1 SGHDT and CDR2 YYEEEE. The complete variable domain, with remaining parts taken from reference TRBV5-6 and TRBJ1-5, reads DAGVTQSPTHLIKTRGQQVTLRCSPKSGHDTVSWYQQALGQGPQFIFQYYEEEERQRGNFPDRFSGHQFPNYSSELNVNALLLGDSALYLCASSLGGRAPRNQPQHFGDGTRLSIL.

The rearrangement uses TRBV19 and TRBJ1-2; 9 bases match TRBD1. This CDR3 is 15 amino acids long. Per germline, CDR1 LNHDA and CDR2 SQIVND (reference sequence). V lost 1 base to trimming and J lost 6 bases; unmatched junction nucleotides: 6. The chain's CDR3 is CASSIAITGGDGYTF. The CDR3 region has the DNA TGTGCCAGTAGTATAGCAATAACAGGGGGCGATGGCTACACCTTC.

The chain couples TRBV28 to TRBJ1-5, with 7 bases fitting TRBD1. The CDR3 is 16 residues long. CDR1 MDHEN and CDR2 SYDVKM come from the germline V gene. V was pared by 5 bases and J by 3 bases, with 10 bases of the junction left unmatched. Written as DNA, the CDR3 is TGTGCCAGCAGTGTGACAGGGTCAATGTTCAATCAGCCCCAGCATTTT. The encoded protein is CASSVTGSMFNQPQHF.

This rearrangement joins TRBV9 to TRBJ2-2; D is uncertain. Germline lookup yields CDR1 SGDLS and CDR2 YYNGEE. This CDR3 contains 13 residues. Trimming shortened V by 4 bases and J by 6 bases, and 10 bases separated the two germline ends. The DNA for the CDR3 is TGTGCCAGCAGCCCCGGTGCTGCCGGGGAGCTGTTTTTT. It codes for CASSPGAAGELFF.

V usage is TRBV18 and J usage is TRBJ2-3; TRBD1 matches 8 bases. Unmatched junction bases numbered 8, after V lost 1 base and J lost 5 bases. Germline CDR1 is KGHSH and CDR2 is LQKENI. This CDR3 region has 16 residues. CDR3 DNA sequence: TGTGCCAGCTCACCACTAGGGACAGGCGGGGAAGATACGCAGTATTTT. This gives the protein CASSPLGTGGEDTQYF.

This chain joins TRBV29-1 and TRBJ2-3, with a tentative D call TRBD1 (6 bases). Per the germline V gene, CDR1 is SQVTM and CDR2 is ANQGSEA. This CDR3 comprises 13 residues. Trimming removed 5 bases at V and 4 bases at J, with 13 bases between. The CDR3 spells CSVPGTRADTQYF. As DNA, the CDR3 is TGCAGCGTTCCCGGGACAAGGGCAGATACGCAGTATTTT.

The V gene is TRBV27, the J gene TRBJ2-1; TRBD2 matches 7 bases. V was pared by 5 bases and J by 7 bases, with 14 bases of the junction left unmatched. This CDR3 is built from 16 residues. The germline V gene encodes CDR1 MNHEY and CDR2 SMNVEV (reference sequence). In DNA form, the CDR3 reads TGTGCCAGCAGTACAGAGACTAGCCTAAAGAGTAATGAGCAGTTCTTC. Its protein is CASSTETSLKSNEQFF.

The V and J genes are TRBV28 and TRBJ2-4; D is unclear. This CDR3 has 14 residues. CDR1 MDHEN and CDR2 SYDVKM come from the germline V gene. V gave up 3 bases and J gave up 0 bases, with 6 bases separating them. In nucleotides, the CDR3 is TGTGCCAGCAGTTTTTCAGAAGCCAAAAACATTCAGTACTTC. This encodes CASSFSEAKNIQYF.

The V gene is TRBV30, the J gene TRBJ2-1, with D tentatively TRBD1 (5 bases). Looked up from germline, CDR1 is GTSNPN and CDR2 is SVGIG (reference sequence). V lost 3 bases and J 8 bases, leaving 11 bases between the germline ends. This CDR3 is 12 amino acids long. The CDR3 bases are TGTGCCTGGAGGAAGAAAGGGGATGAGCAGTTCTTC. This gives the protein CAWRKKGDEQFF.

The V and J genes are TRBV28 and TRBJ1-4, with a tentative D call TRBD1 (5 bases). V was shortened by 5 bases and J by 0 bases, with 13 bases between the two germline ends. Germline V CDR1 and CDR2: MDHEN, SYDVKM. The CDR3 runs to 16 residues. The CDR3: CASSPGEGATNEKLFF. The CDR3 coding sequence is TGTGCCAGCAGTCCGGGGGAAGGCGCAACTAATGAAAAACTGTTTTTT.

The chain combines TRBV5-1 with TRBJ1-1; the match to TRBD1 covers 8 bases. This CDR3 contains 16 residues. V was clipped by 4 bases and J by 3 bases; unmatched bases: 11. Germline V gene lookup returns CDR1 SGHRS and CDR2 YFSETQ. The CDR3 here is CASSLGRTGFDTEAFF. CDR3 DNA: TGCGCCAGCAGCCTGGGACGGACAGGGTTCGACACTGAAGCTTTCTTT.